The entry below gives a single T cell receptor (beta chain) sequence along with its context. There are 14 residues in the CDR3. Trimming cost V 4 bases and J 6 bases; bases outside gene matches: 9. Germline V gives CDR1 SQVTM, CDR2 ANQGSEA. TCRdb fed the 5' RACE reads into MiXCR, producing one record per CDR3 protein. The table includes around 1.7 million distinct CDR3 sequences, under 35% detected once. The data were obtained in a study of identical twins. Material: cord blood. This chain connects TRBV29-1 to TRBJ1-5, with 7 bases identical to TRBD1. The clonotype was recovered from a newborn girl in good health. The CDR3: CSVAGTAASQPQHF. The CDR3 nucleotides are TGCAGCGTTGCCGGGACAGCCGCAAGTCAGCCCCAGCATTTT.